This TCR beta chain was recorded in a study of shared clonotypes between healthy human individuals. Germline CDR1 reads SGHNT; CDR2 reads YENEEA. There are 15 residues in the CDR3. V was clipped by 5 bases and J by 0 bases, with 12 bases between them. Profiled with immunoSEQ multiplex PCR; TCRdb holds only in-frame clones, not every one. The repertoire holds 550,000 to 700,000 clones, about 80% seen once, with roughly 1.9% in the top ten. The sequence came from a woman aged 25-40 years in good health. The specimen sequenced was memory CD4+ T cells sorted from blood. Stated subset: CD45RA-negative fraction. V is TRBV11-3 and J is TRBJ2-3; D may be TRBD1 (5 bases). The DNA for the CDR3 is TGTGCCAGCAGCCCCCGGGCAGGGAGCACAGATACGCAGTATTTT. It is translated as CASSPRAGSTDTQYF.